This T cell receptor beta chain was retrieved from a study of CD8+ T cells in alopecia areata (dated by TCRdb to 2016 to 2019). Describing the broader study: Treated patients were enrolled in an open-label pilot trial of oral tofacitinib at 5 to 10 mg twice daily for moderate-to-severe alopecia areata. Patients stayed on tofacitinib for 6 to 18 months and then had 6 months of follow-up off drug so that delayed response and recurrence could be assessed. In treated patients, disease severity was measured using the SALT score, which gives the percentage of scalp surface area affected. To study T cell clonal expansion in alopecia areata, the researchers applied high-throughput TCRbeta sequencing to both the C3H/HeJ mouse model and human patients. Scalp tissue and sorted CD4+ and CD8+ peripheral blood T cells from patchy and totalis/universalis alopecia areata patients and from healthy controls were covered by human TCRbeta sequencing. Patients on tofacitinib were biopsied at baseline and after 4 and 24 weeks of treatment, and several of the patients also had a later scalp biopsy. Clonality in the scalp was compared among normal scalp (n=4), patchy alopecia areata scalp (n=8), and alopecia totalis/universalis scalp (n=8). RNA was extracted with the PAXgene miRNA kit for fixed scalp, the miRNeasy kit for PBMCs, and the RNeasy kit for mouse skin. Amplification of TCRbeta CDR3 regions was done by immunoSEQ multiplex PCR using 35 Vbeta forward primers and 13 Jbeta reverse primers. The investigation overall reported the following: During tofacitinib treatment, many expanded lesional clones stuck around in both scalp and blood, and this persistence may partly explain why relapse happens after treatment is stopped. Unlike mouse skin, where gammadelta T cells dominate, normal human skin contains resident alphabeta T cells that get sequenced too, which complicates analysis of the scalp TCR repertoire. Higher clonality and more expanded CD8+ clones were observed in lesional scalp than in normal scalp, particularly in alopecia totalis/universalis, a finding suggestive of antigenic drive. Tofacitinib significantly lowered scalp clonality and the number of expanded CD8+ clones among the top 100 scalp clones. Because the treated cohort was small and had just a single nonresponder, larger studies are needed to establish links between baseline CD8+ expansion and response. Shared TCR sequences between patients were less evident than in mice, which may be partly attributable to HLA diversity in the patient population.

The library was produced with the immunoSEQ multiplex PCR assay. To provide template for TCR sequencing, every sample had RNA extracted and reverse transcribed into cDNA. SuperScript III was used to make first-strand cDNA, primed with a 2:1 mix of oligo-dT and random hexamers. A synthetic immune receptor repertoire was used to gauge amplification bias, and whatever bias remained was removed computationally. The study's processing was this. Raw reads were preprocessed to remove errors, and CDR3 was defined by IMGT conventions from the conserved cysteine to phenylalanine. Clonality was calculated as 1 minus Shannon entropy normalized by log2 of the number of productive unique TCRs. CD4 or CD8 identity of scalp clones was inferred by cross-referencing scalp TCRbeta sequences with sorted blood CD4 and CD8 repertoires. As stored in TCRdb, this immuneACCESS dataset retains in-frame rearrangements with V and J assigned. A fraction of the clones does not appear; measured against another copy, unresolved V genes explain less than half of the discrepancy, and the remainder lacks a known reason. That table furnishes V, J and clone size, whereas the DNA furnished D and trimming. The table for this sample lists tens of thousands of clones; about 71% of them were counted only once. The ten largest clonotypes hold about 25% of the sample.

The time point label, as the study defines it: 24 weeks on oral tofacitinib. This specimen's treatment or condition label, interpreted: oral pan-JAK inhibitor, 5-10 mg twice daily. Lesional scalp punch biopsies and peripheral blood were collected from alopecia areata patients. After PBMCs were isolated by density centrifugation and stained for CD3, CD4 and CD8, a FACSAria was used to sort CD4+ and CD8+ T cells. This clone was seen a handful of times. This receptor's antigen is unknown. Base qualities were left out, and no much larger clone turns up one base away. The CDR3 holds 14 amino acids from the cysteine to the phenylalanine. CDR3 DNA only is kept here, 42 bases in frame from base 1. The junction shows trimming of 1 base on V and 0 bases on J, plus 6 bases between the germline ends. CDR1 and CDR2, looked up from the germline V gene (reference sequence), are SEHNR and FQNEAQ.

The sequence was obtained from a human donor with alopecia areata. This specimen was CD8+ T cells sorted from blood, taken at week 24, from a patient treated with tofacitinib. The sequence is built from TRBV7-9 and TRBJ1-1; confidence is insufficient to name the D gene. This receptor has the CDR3 CASSLVGMNTEAFF. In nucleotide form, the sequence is TGTGCCAGCAGCTTAGTAGGCATGAACACTGAAGCTTTCTTT.